Here is one T cell receptor beta chain with its context. Each CDR3 protein gets one entry after TCRdb re-called the RT-PCR reads with MiXCR. The repertoire includes 550,000 to 750,000 distinct CDR3 sequences, 13% to 15% of them detected once, and around 3.3% sits in the top ten. CDR3 length equals 15 residues. Germline V gives CDR1 SGHTA, CDR2 FQGNSA. V trimming: 4 bases; J trimming: 7 bases; junction bases outside the gene matches: 7. Sample: memory CD4+ T cells from blood. This chain joins TRBV7-2 and TRBJ1-4; 9 nucleotides match TRBD1. The sequence came from a female donor in good health, serving as a healthy control. CDR3 coding DNA: TGTGCCAGCAGCTCACACAGGGGGCTCGGTGAAAAACTGTTTTTT. It yields the protein CASSSHRGLGEKLFF. Variable domain in full (rest from reference TRBV7-2 and TRBJ1-4): GAGVSQSPSNKVTEKGKDVELRCDPISGHTALYWYRQSLGQGLEFLIYFQGNSAPDKSGLPSDRFSAERTGGSVSTLTIQRTQQEDSAVYLCASSSHRGLGEKLFFGSGTQLSVL.